Each of the 18 T cell receptor beta chains below was sequenced from the same sample in a study of OX40 agonist ivuxolimab in advanced cancers. TCRdb keeps only in-frame clones here, not all; method: immunoSEQ multiplex PCR. Of some 35,000 clones listed, less than 85% are singletons. This material consisted of CD4+ or CD8+ T cells sorted from blood, taken in a trial of the OX40 agonist ivuxolimab. The receptors were sampled from an adult with an advanced solid tumor such as melanoma, head and neck, liver or kidney cancer.

This clone was observed a few times. The chain carries TRBV14 and TRBJ2-3, with D perhaps TRBD1 (6 bases). The germline V gene has CDR1 SGHDN and CDR2 FVKESK. This CDR3 comprises 14 residues. Trimming cost V 4 bases and J 8 bases, with 16 bases left between them. The CDR3 sequence: CASSRRQVLGTQYF. CDR3 DNA sequence: TGTGCCAGCAGCCGAAGACAGGTGCTGGGTACGCAGTATTTT.

The CDR3 nucleotides are TGTGCCAGCAGACTCAGGGGTACAGATACGCAGTATTTT. This translates into CASRLRGTDTQYF. This rearrangement joins TRBV2 to TRBJ2-3; D is possibly TRBD1 (6 bases). Germline CDR1 SNHLY, CDR2 FYNNEI. The CDR3 length is 13 residues. V was clipped by 6 bases and J by 3 bases, with 10 bases between them.

This sequence joins TRBV2 and TRBJ2-1; 12 bases fit TRBD2. The germline V gene encodes CDR1 SNHLY and CDR2 FYNNEI. After removal of 5 bases from V and 3 bases from J, the junction contained 2 bases not matched to a gene. There are 15 residues in the CDR3. CDR3 region: CASSSSGGVYNEQFF. CDR3 nucleotide sequence: TGTGCCAGCAGTTCTAGCGGGGGGGTCTACAATGAGCAGTTCTTC.

Relative to its sample, this clone is medium-sized (0.01 to 0.1%). The J gene is TRBJ2-7, the V gene TRBV6-5; TRBD2 agrees at 14 bases. CDR1 and CDR2 from the germline V gene are MNHEY and SVGAGI. This CDR3 has 15 amino acids. With V trimmed by 0 bases and J by 7 bases, 2 bases remained unmatched. CDR3 sequence reads: CASSYSGLAGDEQYF. The DNA for the CDR3 is TGTGCCAGCAGTTACTCGGGACTAGCGGGAGATGAGCAGTACTTC.

This chain connects TRBV7-7 to TRBJ2-2, with 8 nucleotides matching TRBD2. Trimming cost V 5 bases and J 6 bases; bases outside gene matches: 11. Per germline, CDR1 SSHAT and CDR2 FNYEAQ (reference sequence). This CDR3 region has 16 residues. The CDR3 region is CASSLTGTSLPGELFF. CDR3 nucleotides: TGTGCCAGCAGCCTCACCGGGACTAGTCTTCCCGGGGAGCTGTTTTTT. Based on the CDR3 plus reference TRBV7-7 and TRBJ2-2, the full variable domain is GAGVSQSPRYKVTKRGQDVTLRCDPISSHATLYWYQQALGQGPEFLTYFNYEAQPDKSGLPSDRFSAERPEGSISTLTIQRTEQRDSAMYRCASSLTGTSLPGELFFGEGSRLTVL.

This chain links TRBV15 with TRBJ2-1; 8 bases are shared with TRBD2. Trimming removed 0 bases from V and 11 bases from J; junction bases left unmatched: 6. The CDR3 has 14 residues. Germline CDR1 and CDR2: LNHNV and YYDKDF (reference sequence). The CDR3 reads CATSRDGLAGKQFF. CDR3 DNA: TGTGCCACCAGCAGAGATGGGCTAGCGGGTAAGCAGTTCTTC. The entire variable domain, with the rest obtained from reference TRBV15 and TRBJ2-1, is as follows: DAMVIQNPRYQVTQFGKPVTLSCSQTLNHNVMYWYQQKSSQAPKLLFHYYDKDFNNEADTPDNFQSRRPNTSFCFLDIRSPGLGDTAMYLCATSRDGLAGKQFFGPGTRLTVL.

The rearrangement uses TRBV9 and TRBJ2-6; 7 positions agree with TRBD2. The CDR3 sequence is 15 residues long. The V gene end was trimmed by 3 bases and the J gene end by 1 base; junction bases not matched to a gene: 1. Germline lookup yields CDR1 SGDLS and CDR2 YYNGEE. The DNA of the CDR3 is TGTGCCAGCAGCGCGCGGGAGTCTGGGGCCAACGTCCTGACTTTC. Translating gives CASSARESGANVLTF. Full variable domain (remainder filled in from reference TRBV9 and TRBJ2-6): DSGVTQTPKHLITATGQRVTLRCSPRSGDLSVYWYQQSLDQGLQFLIQYYNGEERAKGNILERFSAQQFPDLHSELNLSSLELGDSALYFCASSARESGANVLTFGAGSRLTVL.

By sample share, this clone is medium-sized. This rearrangement joins TRBV28 to TRBJ1-5, with D maybe TRBD1 (6 bases). Germline CDR1 is MDHEN and CDR2 is SYDVKM. The CDR3 contains 18 residues. V was trimmed by 11 bases and J by 3 bases, leaving 29 bases between them. CDR3 sequence reads: CASSWPRGEPRPNQPQHF. For the CDR3, the DNA is TGTGCCTCGTCGTGGCCGAGGGGGGAGCCTAGACCCAATCAGCCCCAGCATTTT.

This clone was picked up one time. The V call is TRBV19, the J call TRBJ2-3, with a tentative D call TRBD2 (5 bases). The length of the CDR3 is 15 residues. V was trimmed by 7 bases and J by 1 base, leaving 15 bases between them. Per germline, CDR1 LNHDA and CDR2 SQIVND (reference sequence). The CDR3 DNA is TGTGCCAGTACCAGCCGGGGTATTGGCACAGATACGCAGTATTTT. Protein product: CASTSRGIGTDTQYF.

The rearrangement uses TRBV5-6 and TRBJ2-7; TRBD1 is a possible D gene (5 bases). This CDR3 is 15 amino acids long. Germline assignment: CDR1 SGHDT and CDR2 YYEEEE. Trimming stripped 2 bases from V and 2 bases from J, with 14 bases between. The CDR3: CASSFSAGRAYEQYF. CDR3 nucleotide sequence: TGTGCCAGCAGCTTTTCTGCAGGGCGAGCCTACGAGCAGTACTTC. Combining the CDR3 with reference TRBV5-6 and TRBJ2-7 gives the whole variable domain DAGVTQSPTHLIKTRGQQVTLRCSPKSGHDTVSWYQQALGQGPQFIFQYYEEEERQRGNFPDRFSGHQFPNYSSELNVNALLLGDSALYLCASSFSAGRAYEQYFGPGTRLTVT.

The rearrangement joins TRBV11-3 to TRBJ2-7; tentatively, D is TRBD1 or TRBD2 (5 bases each). The germline V and J ends were trimmed by 6 bases and 3 bases, with 15 bases remaining between them. The CDR3 runs 14 residues. Looked up from germline, CDR1 is SGHNT and CDR2 is YENEEA. CDR3 sequence: CASSEGQQDYEQYF. CDR3 sequence (DNA): TGTGCCAGCAGTGAGGGGCAGCAGGACTACGAGCAGTACTTC.

This clone has just one count. The chain links TRBV30 to TRBJ2-7, with D uncertain. From germline, CDR1 is GTSNPN and CDR2 SVGIG (reference sequence). V was pared by 6 bases and J by 2 bases, with 17 bases between. The CDR3 runs to 14 residues. The CDR3 here is CACHQDGAAYEQYF. For the CDR3, the DNA is TGTGCCTGTCACCAAGACGGCGCAGCCTACGAGCAGTACTTC.

In this sample, this clone is medium-sized. The rearrangement uses TRBV19 and TRBJ1-1, with unresolved D. This CDR3 has 12 residues. Deletions cut 5 bases from V and 6 bases from J, with 10 bases between. CDR1 LNHDA and CDR2 SQIVND come from the germline V gene (reference sequence). CDR3 in amino acids: CASSSRKSEAFF. The DNA for the CDR3 is TGTGCCAGTAGTTCCAGGAAGTCTGAAGCTTTCTTT.

The gene calls are TRBV11-3 and TRBJ2-3, with D hard to call. Germline V gives CDR1 SGHNT, CDR2 YENEEA. Trimming left V 0 bases short and J 4 bases short, with 14 bases between. The CDR3 contains 16 residues. The CDR3 is CASSLEPPSLADTQYF. The CDR3 DNA follows: TGTGCCAGCAGCTTAGAACCGCCCAGCTTAGCAGATACGCAGTATTTT. Full variable domain (outside the CDR3, taken from reference TRBV11-3 and TRBJ2-3): EAGVVQSPRYKIIEKKQPVAFWCNPISGHNTLYWYLQNLGQGPELLIRYENEEAVDDSQLPKDRFSAERLKGVDSTLKIQPAELGDSAVYLCASSLEPPSLADTQYFGPGTRLTVL.

The chain uses TRBV20-1 and TRBJ1-2; unclear D gene. Germline lookup yields CDR1 DFQATT and CDR2 SNEGSKA (reference sequence). CDR3 length: 11 residues. Trimming pared 5 bases from V and 5 bases from J, leaving 9 bases between. The CDR3 loop reads CSALGRYGYTF. In nucleotides, the CDR3 is TGCAGTGCTTTGGGTCGGTATGGCTACACCTTC.

The V gene is TRBV27, the J gene TRBJ2-3, with 8 nucleotides matching TRBD2. Per the germline V gene, CDR1 is MNHEY and CDR2 is SMNVEV (reference sequence). The CDR3 covers 18 residues. V was pared by 3 bases and J by 2 bases, with 13 bases of the junction left unmatched. CDR3 residues: CASSFAFVAGPYTDTQYF. For the CDR3, the DNA is TGTGCCAGCAGTTTCGCTTTCGTAGCGGGGCCCTACACAGATACGCAGTATTTT.

The V gene is TRBV18, the J gene TRBJ2-7; 9 nucleotides line up with TRBD1. The CDR3 is 14 residues long. The germline V gene encodes CDR1 KGHSH and CDR2 LQKENI. After removal of 7 bases from V and 5 bases from J, the junction contained 9 bases not matched to a gene. The chain's CDR3 is CASFTGDRVNEQYF. The CDR3 nucleotides are TGTGCCAGCTTCACCGGGGACAGGGTTAACGAGCAGTACTTC.

This clone was detected only once. The CDR3 region has the DNA TGTGCCAGTCACGACGGGACCCGGGGGGAGCTGTTTTTT. Translation: CASHDGTRGELFF. This chain connects TRBV6-5 to TRBJ2-2; D might be TRBD1 or TRBD2, each matching 5 bases. Trimming left V 9 bases short and J 8 bases short, with 16 bases between. Germline CDR1 MNHEY, CDR2 SVGAGI. This CDR3 is built from 13 residues.